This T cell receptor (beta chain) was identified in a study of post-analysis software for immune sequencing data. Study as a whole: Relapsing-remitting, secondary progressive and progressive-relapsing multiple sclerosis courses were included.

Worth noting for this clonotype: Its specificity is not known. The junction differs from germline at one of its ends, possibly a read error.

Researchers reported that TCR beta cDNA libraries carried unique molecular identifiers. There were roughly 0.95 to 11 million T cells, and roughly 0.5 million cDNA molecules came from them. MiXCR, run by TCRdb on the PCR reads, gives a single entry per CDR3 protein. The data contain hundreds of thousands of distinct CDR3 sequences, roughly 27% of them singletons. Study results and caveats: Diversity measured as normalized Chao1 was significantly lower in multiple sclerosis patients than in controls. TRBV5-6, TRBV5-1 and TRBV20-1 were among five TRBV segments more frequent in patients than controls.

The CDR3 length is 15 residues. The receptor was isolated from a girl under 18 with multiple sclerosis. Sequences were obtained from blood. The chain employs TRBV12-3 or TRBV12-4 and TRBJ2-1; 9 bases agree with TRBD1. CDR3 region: CASRAAGTGINERFF. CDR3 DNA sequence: TGTGCCAGCAGGGCAGCCGGGACAGGGATCAATGAGCGGTTCTTC.